What follows are 7 T cell receptor beta chains derived from one specimen sequenced in a study of blood T cells in healthy people across ages (dated by TCRdb to between 2014 and 2017). To prepare the library, 5' RACE was applied. The sequencer listed for this sample is Illumina HiSeq 2500. A second PCR of roughly 7 to 11 cycles was run with a J-beta primer mix and a sample-barcoded 5' primer. In-frame beta chains were kept once TCRdb had trimmed the public reads at Q25 with fastp and called clones with MiXCR. Rows are combined by CDR3 protein, so each entry shows the most common genes and DNA. Across this sample there are over a million distinct CDR3 sequences, with roughly 24% seen only once. The ten biggest clones cover around 0.75% of the sample. A further study also used this sample, focusing on T cells of mothers and their children.

Sequenced material: blood. All receptors come from a girl aged 2 to 10 in good health.

The CDR3 loop is CASSERRPKETQYF. CDR3 nucleotides: TGTGCCAGCAGTGAACGCAGGCCAAAAGAGACCCAGTACTTC. This chain connects TRBV2 to TRBJ2-5; D not certain. V dropped 2 bases and J dropped 3 bases, with 10 bases sitting between them. The length of the CDR3 is 14 residues. CDR1 SNHLY and CDR2 FYNNEI come from the germline V gene. Full variable domain (missing parts from reference TRBV2 and TRBJ2-5): EPEVTQTPSHQVTQMGQEVILRCVPISNHLYFYWYRQILGQKVEFLVSFYNNEISEKSEIFDDQFSVERPDGSNFTLKIRSTKLEDSAMYFCASSERRPKETQYFGPGTRLLVL.

This clonotype was found a few times. The gene calls are TRBV18 and TRBJ2-7; D may be TRBD2 (6 bases). Germline V gene data show CDR1 as KGHSH and CDR2 as LQKENI. The CDR3 covers 15 residues. With 1 base removed from V and 5 bases from J, the gap between germline ends came to 15 bases. The CDR3 sequence: CASSPLEGRVHEQYF. CDR3 sequence (DNA): TGTGCCAGCTCACCACTGGAGGGTAGGGTCCACGAGCAGTACTTC.

In its sample, this clonotype was seen a few times. The CDR3 region is CATSSVGLAGDNEQFF. CDR3 bases: TGTGCCACCAGCAGTGTTGGACTCGCGGGCGACAATGAGCAGTTCTTC. J is TRBJ2-5 and V is TRBV15, with D possibly being TRBD2 (5 bases). The DNA end is more similar to TRBJ2-1, so the J call may be wrong. CDR3 size: 16 residues. Looked up from germline, CDR1 is LNHNV and CDR2 is YYDKDF (reference sequence).

A few counts support this clonotype. The rearrangement links TRBV6-1 to TRBJ2-1; D may be TRBD1 or TRBD2 (5 bases each). The closer fit of TRBJ2-7 to the DNA end suggests the J call may be wrong. CDR1 MNHNS and CDR2 SASEGT come from the germline V gene. CDR3 size: 15 residues. DNA for the CDR3: TGTGCCAGCAGTGAAGCTGGGGGTGGCATGTACGAGCAGTACTTC. This gives the protein CASSEAGGGMYEQYF.

At least ten counts were recorded for this clonotype. The genes are TRBV4-1 and TRBJ2-2; D is unclear. V lost 0 bases to trimming and J lost 4 bases, with 3 bases between them. This CDR3 spans 13 amino acids. Germline-derived CDR1 and CDR2 are MGHRA and YSYEKL. The CDR3 region has the DNA TGCGCCAGCAGCCAAGATGGCACCGGGGAGCTGTTTTTT. Translating it yields CASSQDGTGELFF.

This clonotype was detected a few times. The rearrangement uses TRBV20-1 and TRBJ1-1; 7 bases are a match to TRBD1. V was pared by 7 bases and J by 2 bases, with 7 bases of the junction left unmatched. CDR3 length: 13 amino acids. CDR1 is DFQATT and CDR2 is SNEGSKA in the germline V gene (reference sequence). Here the CDR3 reads CSVMTGRNTEAFF. The CDR3, as DNA: TGCAGTGTTATGACAGGGCGTAACACTGAAGCTTTCTTT.

The chain combines TRBV6-5 with TRBJ1-5; a possible D gene is TRBD1 (5 bases). Germline V gene sequence: CDR1 MNHEY, CDR2 SVGAGI. The CDR3 covers 14 residues. Deletions cut 6 bases from V and 7 bases from J, with 16 bases between. CDR3 loop: CASRLRDPSQPQHF. CDR3 bases: TGTGCCAGCAGGCTCCGGGACCCCAGCCAGCCCCAGCATTTT.